A selection of T cell receptor beta chains follows, all from one sample in a study of radiation and T cells in renal cell carcinoma. Sequencing used immunoSEQ multiplex PCR; TCRdb keeps in-frame clones, though not all of them. The sample has several thousand clones; 62% are singletons. Sequencing used tumor tissue, obtained from a patient whose treatment included radiotherapy and nephrectomy. Receptor source: an older woman with renal cell carcinoma. Both conserved end residues are part of each CDR3. Some rows have no size entry. The others give once, few or many, or a class for an expanded clone.

V: TRBV18; size: NA; CDR3: CASSPGGQYSTNEKLFF
V: TRBV11-3; size: NA; CDR3: CASSLDRPGGTYGYTF
V: TRBV4-1; size: NA; CDR3: CASSSTGNTEAFF
V: TRBV18; size: NA; CDR3: CASSTGGKDNEQFF
V: TRBV10-3; size: NA; CDR3: CAIKEGNTEAFF
V: TRBV27; size: NA; CDR3: CASSPFTLAGGNYEQYF
V: TRBV4-3; size: NA; CDR3: CASSQEVWGEQYF
V: TRBV28; size: few; CDR3: CASRRDRGRGEQYF
V: TRBV19; size: NA; CDR3: CASGRGGYEQYF
V: TRBV13; size: NA; CDR3: CASSHRGNEAFF
V: TRBV2; size: few; CDR3: CASNEGGRFYEQYF
V: TRBV6-5; size: NA; CDR3: CASRDRVAAMGEQYF
V: TRBV5-1; size: NA; CDR3: CASSLELFSYEQYF
V: TRBV11-2; size: NA; CDR3: CASSPWSGDTEAFF
V: TRBV4-2; size: once; CDR3: CASSQTGANTEAFF